The rows below give T cell receptor beta chains drawn from one sample of a study of glioma-infiltrating T cells. TCRdb processed the multiplex PCR reads anew with MiXCR; each CDR3 protein has one entry. Altogether around 390,000 distinct CDR3 sequences are present, about two fifths being singletons, with the ten largest covering about 12%. The sequenced sample was glioma tissue, nonneoplastic brain tissue, or PBMCs (not recorded which). Receptors originate from a human donor with low-grade glioma or glioblastoma, undergoing nonglioma brain surgery, or in good health (not recorded which). Both conserved end residues are part of each CDR3. A D gene is named only where the DNA matches it firmly. Size is stated for part of the rows, as once, few or many counts, or as a class when the clone is expanded.

size: many; V: TRBV27; J: TRBJ1-2; D: -; CDR3: CASSSLGRQGYGYTF; DNA: TGTGCCAGCAGTTCCTTAGGCAGGCAAGGCTATGGCTACACCTTC
size: few; V: TRBV4-3; J: TRBJ2-7; D: -; CDR3: CASSQDIEGYEQYF; DNA: TGCGCCAGCAGCCAAGATATAGAAGGCTACGAGCAGTACTTC
size: -; V: TRBV7-9; J: TRBJ1-2; D: TRBD1; CDR3: CASSSTATGTLYGYTF; DNA: TGTGCCAGCAGCTCAACCGCGACAGGGACCCTCTATGGCTACACCTTC
size: -; V: TRBV6-4; J: TRBJ2-1; D: TRBD2; CDR3: CASSVLGEGSYNEQFF; DNA: TGTGCCAGCAGTGTTTTGGGGGAGGGGTCCTACAATGAGCAGTTCTTC
size: many; V: TRBV6-6; J: TRBJ2-1; D: -; CDR3: CASSYSIFRDRYNEQFF; DNA: TGTGCCAGCAGTTACTCGATCTTCAGGGATCGATACAATGAGCAGTTCTTC
size: -; V: TRBV7-3; J: TRBJ2-7; D: TRBD2; CDR3: CASSDGLANEQYF; DNA: TGTGCCAGCAGCGACGGACTAGCCAACGAGCAGTACTTC
size: -; V: TRBV29-1; J: TRBJ1-1; D: -; CDR3: CSVVRVTEAFF; DNA: TGCAGCGTTGTACGGGTCACTGAAGCTTTCTTT
size: many; V: TRBV6-1; J: TRBJ1-5; D: -; CDR3: CASSRFGANQPQHF; DNA: TGTGCCAGCAGTAGGTTCGGCGCCAATCAGCCCCAGCATTTT
size: many; V: TRBV27; J: TRBJ2-1; D: -; CDR3: CASSLVLSNEQFF; DNA: TGTGCCAGCAGTTTGGTCCTCAGCAATGAGCAGTTCTTC
size: -; V: TRBV29-1; J: TRBJ2-7; D: TRBD1; CDR3: CSALTGGDEQYF; DNA: TGCAGCGCTTTGACAGGGGGTGACGAGCAGTACTTC
size: -; V: TRBV7-9; J: TRBJ1-3; D: -; CDR3: CASSLTGDIANTIYF; DNA: TGTGCCAGCAGCTTAACCGGGGACATCGCAAACACCATATATTTT
size: few; V: TRBV20-1; J: TRBJ2-1; D: TRBD2; CDR3: CSAKTRGGQFF; DNA: TGCAGTGCGAAAACCCGGGGGGGGCAGTTCTTC
size: -; V: TRBV6-2/TRBV6-3; J: TRBJ2-1; D: -; CDR3: CASIYSVILRDPGNEQFF; DNA: TGTGCCAGCATTTACTCGGTGATTCTTCGGGACCCCGGCAATGAGCAGTTCTTC
size: -; V: TRBV12-3/TRBV12-4; J: TRBJ2-1; D: -; CDR3: CASSLERNSYNEQFF; DNA: TGTGCCAGCAGTTTGGAGCGGAACTCCTACAATGAGCAGTTCTTC
size: -; V: TRBV7-8; J: TRBJ2-3; D: TRBD2; CDR3: CASSLAGLAGARIHTDTQYF; DNA: TGTGCCAGCAGCTTAGCGGGCCTAGCGGGAGCCCGAATACACACAGATACGCAGTATTTT
size: many; V: TRBV6-5; J: TRBJ2-7; D: -; CDR3: CASSYSVPGYEQYF; DNA: TGTGCCAGCAGTTACTCGGTTCCTGGCTACGAGCAGTACTTC
size: many; V: TRBV28; J: TRBJ2-1; D: -; CDR3: CASSTGGNEQFF; DNA: TGTGCCAGCAGTACCGGCGGCAATGAGCAGTTCTTC
size: -; V: TRBV5-1; J: TRBJ2-1; D: -; CDR3: CASSSDNEQFF; DNA: TGCGCCAGCAGCTCGGACAATGAGCAGTTCTTC
size: -; V: TRBV18; J: TRBJ2-3; D: -; CDR3: CASSRGSPSVTDTQYF; DNA: TGTGCCAGCTCCCGGGGTAGCCCCAGCGTGACAGATACGCAGTATTTT
size: many; V: TRBV28; J: TRBJ2-7; D: TRBD2; CDR3: CASIDGTSDYEQYF; DNA: TGTGCCAGCATCGACGGGACTAGCGACTACGAGCAGTACTTC
size: -; V: TRBV4-1; J: TRBJ2-7; D: -; CDR3: CASSQESGRVYEQYF; DNA: TGCGCCAGCAGCCAAGAATCGGGCAGAGTCTACGAGCAGTACTTC
size: -; V: TRBV7-8; J: TRBJ2-3; D: TRBD2; CDR3: CASSVWRGGLDTQYF; DNA: TGTGCCAGCAGTGTGTGGCGCGGGGGACTGGATACGCAGTATTTT
size: few; V: TRBV20-1; J: TRBJ2-5; D: TRBD2; CDR3: CSARDFTSGSPETQYF; DNA: TGCAGTGCTAGAGATTTTACTAGCGGGAGTCCTGAGACCCAGTACTTC
size: -; V: TRBV4-2; J: TRBJ1-3; D: -; CDR3: CASSQGGTGNTIYF; DNA: TGTGCCAGCAGCCAAGGGGGTACTGGAAACACCATATATTTT
size: -; V: TRBV29-1; J: TRBJ2-7; D: -; CDR3: CSVVSPLGEQYF; DNA: TGCAGCGTTGTTTCCCCTCTGGGCGAGCAGTACTTC
size: many; V: TRBV15; J: TRBJ1-5; D: TRBD1; CDR3: CATSGGQAAYQPQHF; DNA: TGTGCCACCAGCGGGGGACAGGCGGCTTATCAGCCCCAGCATTTT
size: -; V: TRBV5-1; J: TRBJ2-7; D: TRBD1; CDR3: CASSPRGRGYEQYF; DNA: TGCGCCAGCAGCCCAAGGGGGCGCGGGTACGAGCAGTACTTC
size: -; V: TRBV20-1; J: TRBJ2-1; D: TRBD1; CDR3: CSARVFDRGRYEQFF; DNA: TGCAGTGCTAGAGTGTTCGACAGGGGGCGCTACGAGCAGTTCTTC
size: -; V: TRBV7-2; J: TRBJ2-1; D: TRBD2; CDR3: CASSLALGREGNNEQFF; DNA: TGTGCCAGCAGCTTAGCGCTGGGTCGGGAGGGGAACAATGAGCAGTTCTTC
size: few; V: TRBV4-3; J: TRBJ2-1; D: -; CDR3: CASSQALARTQFF; DNA: TGCGCCAGCAGCCAAGCACTAGCCCGGACCCAGTTCTTC
size: -; V: TRBV2; J: TRBJ1-5; D: -; CDR3: CASSPYFPGRRGNQPQHF; DNA: TGTGCTAGCAGCCCCTACTTCCCAGGGCGGCGGGGCAATCAGCCCCAGCATTTT
size: -; V: TRBV7-2; J: TRBJ2-7; D: -; CDR3: CASSLAGQLPYEQYF; DNA: TGTGCCAGCAGCTTAGCGGGACAACTCCCCTACGAGCAGTACTTC
size: few; V: TRBV20-1; J: TRBJ2-1; D: TRBD2; CDR3: CSARGASGGNEQFF; DNA: TGCAGTGCTAGAGGGGCTAGCGGGGGGAATGAGCAGTTCTTC
size: many; V: TRBV28; J: TRBJ1-1; D: -; CDR3: CASSTPGRNTEAFF; DNA: TGTGCCAGCAGCACTCCAGGACGAAACACTGAAGCTTTCTTT
size: -; V: TRBV20-1; J: TRBJ2-7; D: -; CDR3: CSAVGVFSSYEQYF; DNA: TGCAGTGCTGTGGGGGTTTTCAGCTCCTACGAGCAGTACTTC
size: -; V: TRBV4-2; J: TRBJ2-7; D: -; CDR3: CASSRGVVNSYEQYF; DNA: TGTGCCAGCAGCCGGGGCGTGGTAAACTCCTACGAGCAGTACTTC
size: many; V: TRBV15; J: TRBJ1-5; D: -; CDR3: CATSTPRVGVQPQHF; DNA: TGTGCCACCAGCACACCCCGGGTGGGCGTTCAGCCCCAGCATTTT
size: many; V: TRBV7-2; J: TRBJ2-7; D: TRBD2; CDR3: CASSLASGSYEQYF; DNA: TGTGCCAGCAGTCTGGCTAGCGGGAGTTACGAGCAGTACTTC
size: many; V: TRBV24-1; J: TRBJ2-2; D: -; CDR3: CATSDSSGKVDTGELFF; DNA: TGTGCCACCAGTGATTCTTCCGGGAAGGTTGACACCGGGGAGCTGTTTTTT
size: -; V: TRBV28; J: TRBJ1-2; D: -; CDR3: CVSLSGGGGYGYTF; DNA: TGTGTCAGCCTTAGCGGAGGGGGGGGCTATGGCTACACCTTC